This T cell receptor (beta chain) originates from a study of T-cell reconstitution after alpha-beta-depleted transplantation in children. Study-level results: Alpha-beta T cells present about two months after transplant were reported to originate from several hundred expanded graft clones. At day 60, the high TCRbeta diversity found in some patients originated from recipient T cells and thymic progenitors that had survived. From newly produced T cells came most of the T-cell counts and diversity one year after transplant.

This clonotype has a count of ten or more. Its specificity is unknown. Germline V gene data show CDR1 as MDHEN and CDR2 as SYDVKM. The CDR3 has 13 residues. V shed 5 bases and J shed 4 bases, with 9 bases lying between them. For TCRbeta, the library was prepared with unique molecular identifiers. Using its own MiXCR run on the PCR reads, TCRdb lists one record per CDR3 protein. Found here are approximately 99,000 distinct CDR3 sequences, around 6.4% of them singletons; the top ten hold approximately 25%. J is TRBJ2-4 and V is TRBV28, with D possibly being TRBD1 (6 bases). The sequencing here drew on PBMCs, mostly from graft donor cells, taken 360 days after TCRalphabeta/CD19-depleted stem cell transplant. The origin of this receptor is a male patient aged 2 to 10 who had a stem cell transplant for acute lymphoblastic leukemia, so the T cells may come from the graft donor. Written as DNA, the CDR3 is TGTGCCAGCAGTGGGGACAAAAAAAACATTCAGTACTTC. Translated: CASSGDKKNIQYF.